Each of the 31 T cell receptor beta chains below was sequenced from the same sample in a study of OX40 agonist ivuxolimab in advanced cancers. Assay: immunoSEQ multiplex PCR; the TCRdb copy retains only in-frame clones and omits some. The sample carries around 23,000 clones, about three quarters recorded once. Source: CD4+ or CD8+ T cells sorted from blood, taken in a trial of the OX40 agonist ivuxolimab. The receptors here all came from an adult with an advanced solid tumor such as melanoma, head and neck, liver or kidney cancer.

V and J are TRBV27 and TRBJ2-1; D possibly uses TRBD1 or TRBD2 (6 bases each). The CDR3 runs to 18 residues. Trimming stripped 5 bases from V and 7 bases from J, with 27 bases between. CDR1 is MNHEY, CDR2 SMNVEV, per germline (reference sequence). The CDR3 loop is CASSPPELSGAKANEQFF. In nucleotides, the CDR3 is TGTGCCAGCAGTCCACCGGAGTTGTCGGGGGCCAAGGCGAATGAGCAGTTCTTC.

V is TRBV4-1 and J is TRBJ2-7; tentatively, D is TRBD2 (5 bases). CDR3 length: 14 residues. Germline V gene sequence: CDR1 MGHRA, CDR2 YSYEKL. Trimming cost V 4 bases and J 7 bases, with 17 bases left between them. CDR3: CASSLTRGRFEQYF. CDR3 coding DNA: TGCGCCAGCAGCCTAACTAGAGGCCGGTTTGAGCAGTACTTC.

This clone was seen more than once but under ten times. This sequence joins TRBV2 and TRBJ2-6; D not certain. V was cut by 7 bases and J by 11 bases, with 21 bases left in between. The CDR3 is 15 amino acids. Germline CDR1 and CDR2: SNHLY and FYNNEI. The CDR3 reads CASTLADSTGDVLTF. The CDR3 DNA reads TGTGCCAGCACCCTTGCAGATTCCACCGGCGACGTCCTGACTTTC.

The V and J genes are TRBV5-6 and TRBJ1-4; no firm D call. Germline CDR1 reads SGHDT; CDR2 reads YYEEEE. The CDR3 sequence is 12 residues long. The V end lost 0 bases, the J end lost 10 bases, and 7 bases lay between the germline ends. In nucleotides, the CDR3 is TGTGCCAGCAGCTTGGATTCAGGAAAACTGTTTTTT. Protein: CASSLDSGKLFF. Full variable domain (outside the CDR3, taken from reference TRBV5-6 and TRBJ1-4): DAGVTQSPTHLIKTRGQQVTLRCSPKSGHDTVSWYQQALGQGPQFIFQYYEEEERQRGNFPDRFSGHQFPNYSSELNVNALLLGDSALYLCASSLDSGKLFFGSGTQLSVL.

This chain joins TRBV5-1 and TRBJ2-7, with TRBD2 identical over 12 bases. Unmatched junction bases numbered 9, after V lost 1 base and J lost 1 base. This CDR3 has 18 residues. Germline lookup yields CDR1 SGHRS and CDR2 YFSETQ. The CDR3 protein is CASSLLGTSGLASYEQYF. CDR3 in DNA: TGCGCCAGCAGCTTGTTGGGGACTAGCGGGCTTGCTTCCTACGAGCAGTACTTC.

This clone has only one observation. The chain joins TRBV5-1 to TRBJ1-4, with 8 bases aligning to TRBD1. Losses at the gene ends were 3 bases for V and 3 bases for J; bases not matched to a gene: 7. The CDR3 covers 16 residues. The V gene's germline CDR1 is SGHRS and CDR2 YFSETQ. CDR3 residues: CASSSDSGGPNEKLFF. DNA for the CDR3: TGCGCCAGCAGCTCGGACTCAGGGGGCCCTAATGAAAAACTGTTTTTT.

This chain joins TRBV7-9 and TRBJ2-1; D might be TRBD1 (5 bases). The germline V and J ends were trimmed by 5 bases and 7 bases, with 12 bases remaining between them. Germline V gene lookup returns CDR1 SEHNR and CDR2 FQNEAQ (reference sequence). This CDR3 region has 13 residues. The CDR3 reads CASSPPRVNEQFF. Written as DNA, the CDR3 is TGTGCCAGCAGCCCCCCCAGGGTAAATGAGCAGTTCTTC.

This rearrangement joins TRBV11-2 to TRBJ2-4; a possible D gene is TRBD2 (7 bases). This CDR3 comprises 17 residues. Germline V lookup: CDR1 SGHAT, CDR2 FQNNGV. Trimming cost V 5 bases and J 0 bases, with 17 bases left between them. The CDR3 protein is CASSRQKGGVAKNIQYF. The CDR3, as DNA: TGTGCCAGCAGCCGTCAGAAGGGGGGGGTAGCCAAAAACATTCAGTACTTC.

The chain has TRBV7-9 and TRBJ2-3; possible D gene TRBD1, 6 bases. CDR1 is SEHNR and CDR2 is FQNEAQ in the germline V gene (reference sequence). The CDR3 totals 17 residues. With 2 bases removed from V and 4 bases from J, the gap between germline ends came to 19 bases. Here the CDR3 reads CASSLWRQAQGADTQYF. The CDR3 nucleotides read TGTGCCAGCAGCTTATGGAGACAGGCCCAGGGTGCAGATACGCAGTATTTT.

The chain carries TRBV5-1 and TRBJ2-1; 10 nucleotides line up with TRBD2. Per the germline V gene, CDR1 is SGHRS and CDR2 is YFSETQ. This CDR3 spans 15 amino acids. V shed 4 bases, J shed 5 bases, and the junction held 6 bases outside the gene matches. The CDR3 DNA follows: TGCGCCAGCAGCCCTACTAGCGGGACAGACAATGAGCAGTTCTTC. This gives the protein CASSPTSGTDNEQFF.

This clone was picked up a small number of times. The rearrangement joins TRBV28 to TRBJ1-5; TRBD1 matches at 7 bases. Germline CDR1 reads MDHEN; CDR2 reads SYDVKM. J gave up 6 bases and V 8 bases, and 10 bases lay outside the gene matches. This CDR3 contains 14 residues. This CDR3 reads CASARQGGGQPQHF. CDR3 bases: TGTGCCAGCGCCCGACAGGGAGGAGGTCAGCCCCAGCATTTT.

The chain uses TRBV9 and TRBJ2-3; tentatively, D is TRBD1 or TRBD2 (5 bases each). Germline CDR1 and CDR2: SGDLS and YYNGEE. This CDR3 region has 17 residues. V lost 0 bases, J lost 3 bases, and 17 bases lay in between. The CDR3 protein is CASSVAVGRDATDTQYF. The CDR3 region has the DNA TGTGCCAGCAGCGTAGCGGTTGGCAGGGACGCGACAGATACGCAGTATTTT.

The CDR3 loop is CASSQDYGTAGNTIYF. The DNA for the CDR3 is TGCGCCAGCAGCCAAGATTACGGGACAGCTGGAAACACCATATATTTT. The gene calls are TRBV4-1 and TRBJ1-3, with 7 bases identical to TRBD1. V shed 0 bases and J 2 bases; nucleotides not matched to a gene: 4. The CDR3 length is 16 residues. CDR1 and CDR2 from the germline V gene are MGHRA and YSYEKL.

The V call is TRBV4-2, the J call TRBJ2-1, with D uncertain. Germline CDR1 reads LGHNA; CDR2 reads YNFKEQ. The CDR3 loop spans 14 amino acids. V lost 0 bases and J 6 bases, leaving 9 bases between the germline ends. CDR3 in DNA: TGTGCCAGCAGCCAAGAGATTCGTGGCAATGAGCAGTTCTTC. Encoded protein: CASSQEIRGNEQFF.

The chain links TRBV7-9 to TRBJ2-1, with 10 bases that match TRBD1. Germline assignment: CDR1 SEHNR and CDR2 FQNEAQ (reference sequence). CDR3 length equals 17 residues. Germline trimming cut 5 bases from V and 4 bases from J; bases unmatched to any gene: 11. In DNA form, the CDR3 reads TGTGCCAGCAGCCACAACCCGGGACAGGGGCGATACAATGAGCAGTTCTTC. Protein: CASSHNPGQGRYNEQFF.

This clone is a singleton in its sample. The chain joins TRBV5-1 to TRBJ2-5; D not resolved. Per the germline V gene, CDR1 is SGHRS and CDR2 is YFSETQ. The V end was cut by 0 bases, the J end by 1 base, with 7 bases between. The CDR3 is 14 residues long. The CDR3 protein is CASSLAVSQETQYF. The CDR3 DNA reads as TGCGCCAGCAGCTTGGCAGTGTCCCAAGAGACCCAGTACTTC.

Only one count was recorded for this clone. The DNA for the CDR3 is TGCAGCGTTTTAGATTACACTGAAGCTTTCTTT. This gives the protein CSVLDYTEAFF. The chain is built from TRBV29-1 and TRBJ1-1; D not certain. Germline-derived CDR1 and CDR2 are SQVTM and ANQGSEA. The length of the CDR3 is 11 residues. V shed 5 bases and J shed 3 bases, with 7 bases lying between them.

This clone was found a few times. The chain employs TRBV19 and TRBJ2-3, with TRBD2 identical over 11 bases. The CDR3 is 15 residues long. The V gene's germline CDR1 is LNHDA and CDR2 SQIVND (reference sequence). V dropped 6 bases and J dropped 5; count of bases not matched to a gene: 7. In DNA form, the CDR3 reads TGTGCCAGTAGGACGACCGGGACTAGCGGAGATACGCAGTATTTT. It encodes CASRTTGTSGDTQYF.

As DNA, the CDR3 is TGTGCAAGTCGCTTAGCGCGTAGATTAGGAGGGAGGCGTCAGCCCCAGCATTTT. Its translation is CASRLARRLGGRRQPQHF. The chain combines TRBV12-2 with TRBJ1-5. TRBV12-2 is a pseudogene locus. This CDR3 has 18 residues.

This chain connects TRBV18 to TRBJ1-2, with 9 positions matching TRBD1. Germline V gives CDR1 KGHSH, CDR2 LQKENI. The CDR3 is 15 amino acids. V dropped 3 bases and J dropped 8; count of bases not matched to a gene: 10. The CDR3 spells CASSPSKGQGAGYTF. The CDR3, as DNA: TGTGCCAGCTCACCCAGTAAGGGACAGGGAGCCGGCTACACCTTC.

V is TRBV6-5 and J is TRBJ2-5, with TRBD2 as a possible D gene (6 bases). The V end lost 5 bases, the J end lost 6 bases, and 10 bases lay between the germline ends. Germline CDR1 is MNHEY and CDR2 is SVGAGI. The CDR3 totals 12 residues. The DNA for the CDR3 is TGTGCCAGCAGTGACGGGGGAAAGACCCAGTACTTC. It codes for CASSDGGKTQYF.

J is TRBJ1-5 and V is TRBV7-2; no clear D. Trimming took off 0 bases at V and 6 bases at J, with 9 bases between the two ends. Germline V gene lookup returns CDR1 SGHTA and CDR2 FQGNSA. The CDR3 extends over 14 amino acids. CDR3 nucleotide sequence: TGTGCCAGCAGCTTAGCAGGGTACAGTCAGCCCCAGCATTTT. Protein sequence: CASSLAGYSQPQHF.

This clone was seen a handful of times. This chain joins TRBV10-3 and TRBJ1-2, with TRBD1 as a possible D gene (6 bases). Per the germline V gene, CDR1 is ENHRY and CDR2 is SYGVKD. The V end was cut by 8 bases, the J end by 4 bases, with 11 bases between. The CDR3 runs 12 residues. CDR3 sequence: CAIGQQPYGYTF. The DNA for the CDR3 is TGTGCCATCGGACAGCAACCCTATGGCTACACCTTC.

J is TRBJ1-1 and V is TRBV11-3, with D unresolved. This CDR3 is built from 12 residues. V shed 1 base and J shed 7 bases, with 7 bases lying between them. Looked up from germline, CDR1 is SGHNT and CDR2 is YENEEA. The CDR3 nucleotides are TGTGCCAGCAGCTTAGGCCTGGGTGAAGCTTTCTTT. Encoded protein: CASSLGLGEAFF.

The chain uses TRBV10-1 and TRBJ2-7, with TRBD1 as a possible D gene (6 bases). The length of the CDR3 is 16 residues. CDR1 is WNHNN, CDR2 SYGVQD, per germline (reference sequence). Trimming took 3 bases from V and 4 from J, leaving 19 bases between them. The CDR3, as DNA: TGCGCCAGCAGTGAAGGCAGGGACACGGCGAGGTACGAGCAGTACTTC. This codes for CASSEGRDTARYEQYF.

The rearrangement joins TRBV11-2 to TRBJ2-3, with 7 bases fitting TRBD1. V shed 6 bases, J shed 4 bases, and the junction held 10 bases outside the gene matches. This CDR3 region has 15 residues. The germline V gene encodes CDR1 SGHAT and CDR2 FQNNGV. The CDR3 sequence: CASRSDRELPDTQYF. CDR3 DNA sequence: TGTGCCAGCAGATCAGACAGGGAGCTCCCAGATACGCAGTATTTT.

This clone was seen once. The CDR3 sequence is CASSLLGSSTYEQYF. CDR3 nucleotide sequence: TGCGCCAGCAGCTTACTCGGGTCCAGCACCTACGAGCAGTACTTC. The rearrangement joins TRBV5-1 to TRBJ2-7; D is undetermined. Germline loops: CDR1 SGHRS, CDR2 YFSETQ. The CDR3 sequence is 15 residues long. Trimming cost V 2 bases and J 2 bases, with 14 bases left between them.

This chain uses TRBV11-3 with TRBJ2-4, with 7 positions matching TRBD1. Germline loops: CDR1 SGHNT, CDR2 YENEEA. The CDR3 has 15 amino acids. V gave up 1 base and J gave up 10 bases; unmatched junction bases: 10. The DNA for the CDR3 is TGTGCCAGCAGCTTAGCCGTGACAGGGACCTGGATTCAGTACTTC. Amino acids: CASSLAVTGTWIQYF.

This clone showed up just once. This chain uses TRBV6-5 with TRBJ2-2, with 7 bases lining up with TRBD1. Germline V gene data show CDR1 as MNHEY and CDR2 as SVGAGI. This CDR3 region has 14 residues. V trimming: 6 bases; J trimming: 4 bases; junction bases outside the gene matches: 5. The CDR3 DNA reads TGTGCCAGCAGGACAGGGAATCGCACCGGGGAGCTGTTTTTT. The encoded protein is CASRTGNRTGELFF.

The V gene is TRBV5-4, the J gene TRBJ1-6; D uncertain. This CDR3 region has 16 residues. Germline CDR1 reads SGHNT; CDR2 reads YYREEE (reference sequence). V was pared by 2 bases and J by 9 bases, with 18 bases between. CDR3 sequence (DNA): TGTGCCAGCAGCTTAAGCACGGGGTATATATCTTCACCCCTCCACTTT. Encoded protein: CASSLSTGYISSPLHF.

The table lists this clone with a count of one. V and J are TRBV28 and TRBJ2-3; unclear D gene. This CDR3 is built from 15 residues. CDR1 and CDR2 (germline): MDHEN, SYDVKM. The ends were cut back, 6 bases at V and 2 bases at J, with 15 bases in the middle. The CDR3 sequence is CASSQRRSLTDTQYF. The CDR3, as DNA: TGTGCCAGCAGCCAACGCAGGAGCCTCACAGATACGCAGTATTTT.